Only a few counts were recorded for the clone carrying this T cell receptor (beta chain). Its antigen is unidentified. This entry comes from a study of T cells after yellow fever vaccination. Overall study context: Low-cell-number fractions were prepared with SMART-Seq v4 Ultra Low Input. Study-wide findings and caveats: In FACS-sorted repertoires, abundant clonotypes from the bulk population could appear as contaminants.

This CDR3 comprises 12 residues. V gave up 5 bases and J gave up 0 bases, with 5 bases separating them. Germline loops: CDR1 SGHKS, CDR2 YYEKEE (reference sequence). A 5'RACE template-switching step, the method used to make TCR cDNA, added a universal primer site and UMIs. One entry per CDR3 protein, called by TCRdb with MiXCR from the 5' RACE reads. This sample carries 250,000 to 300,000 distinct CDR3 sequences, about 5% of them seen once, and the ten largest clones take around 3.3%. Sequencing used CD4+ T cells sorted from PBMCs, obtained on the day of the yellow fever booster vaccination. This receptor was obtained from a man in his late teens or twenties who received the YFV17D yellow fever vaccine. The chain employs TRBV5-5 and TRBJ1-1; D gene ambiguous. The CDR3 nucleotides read TGTGCCAGCAGGACCATGAACACTGAAGCTTTCTTT. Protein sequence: CASRTMNTEAFF. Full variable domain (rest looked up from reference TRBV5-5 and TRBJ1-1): DAGVTQSPTHLIKTRGQQVTLRCSPISGHKSVSWYQQVLGQGPQFIFQYYEKEERGRGNFPDRFSARQFPNYSSELNVNALLLGDSALYLCASRTMNTEAFFGQGTRLTVV.